Listed here are 25 T cell receptor beta chains from one sample, sequenced in a study of CD8+ T cells in alopecia areata. Stated treatment: oral pan-JAK inhibitor, 5-10 mg twice daily. After isolation, RNA underwent reverse transcription to generate cDNA as the sequencing template. Sequencing was performed with immunoSEQ multiplex PCR; in TCRdb, only in-frame clones are kept and a portion is missing. The sample has roughly 210,000 clones, roughly two fifths seen once; the top ten hold approximately 2.4%. Material: CD4+ T cells sorted from blood, obtained between weeks 36 and 40, from a patient treated with tofacitinib. Every receptor here comes from a human donor with alopecia areata.

The chain carries TRBV23-1 and TRBJ2-3, with 15 bases identical to TRBD2. TRBV23-1 carries the ORF label, with uncertain function. The CDR3 is 20 amino acids. The V segment lost 2 bases and the J segment 2 bases; nucleotides outside the gene matches: 11. CDR3: CASSQRRGTSGRPYTDTQYF. The DNA for the CDR3 is TGCGCCAGCAGTCAACGCAGGGGGACTAGCGGGAGGCCCTACACAGATACGCAGTATTTT.

This clone was picked up a small number of times. This sequence joins TRBV5-1 and TRBJ2-7; D is undetermined. The germline CDR1 and CDR2 sequences are SGHRS and YFSETQ. The CDR3 contains 16 residues. V was clipped by 4 bases and J by 0 bases, with 17 bases between them. The CDR3 DNA reads as TGCGCCAGCAGCCATATCTCCCGCAGCCACTCCTACGAGCAGTACTTC. It translates to CASSHISRSHSYEQYF.

V and J are TRBV7-2 and TRBJ1-5, with 7 bases identical to TRBD1. V lost 3 bases, J lost 7 bases, and 3 bases stayed unmatched. The CDR3 covers 13 residues. Germline assignment: CDR1 SGHTA and CDR2 FQGNSA. CDR3 sequence reads: CASSFTGEQPQHF. The CDR3 bases are TGTGCCAGCAGCTTTACAGGGGAGCAGCCCCAGCATTTT.

The V gene is TRBV18, the J gene TRBJ2-5; no firm D call. V was pared by 2 bases and J by 3 bases, with 7 bases between. The CDR3 loop spans 13 amino acids. In germline, CDR1 is KGHSH, CDR2 LQKENI. The CDR3 region has the DNA TGTGCCAGCTCACCAGCATCCAAAGAGACCCAGTACTTC. Translating gives CASSPASKETQYF.

This rearrangement joins TRBV28 to TRBJ2-3, with TRBD1 identical over 7 bases. Germline V gives CDR1 MDHEN, CDR2 SYDVKM. Germline trimming cut 6 bases from V and 0 bases from J; bases unmatched to any gene: 6. The CDR3 has 15 residues. CDR3 sequence reads: CASSRGQESTDTQYF. In DNA form, the CDR3 reads TGTGCCAGCAGCCGCGGACAGGAAAGCACAGATACGCAGTATTTT.

This rearrangement joins TRBV5-4 to TRBJ2-7, with D possibly TRBD1 on 5 matching bases. The length of the CDR3 is 13 residues. Trimming cost V 2 bases and J 2 bases, with 8 bases left between them. Germline values: CDR1 SGHNT, CDR2 YYREEE (reference sequence). CDR3 coding DNA: TGTGCCAGCAGCTTTAGGGGAACCTACGAGCAGTACTTC. Translation gives CASSFRGTYEQYF.

This clone showed up just a few times. The chain couples TRBV29-1 to TRBJ2-7, with 9 bases identical to TRBD1. Germline CDR1 is SQVTM and CDR2 is ANQGSEA. CDR3 length equals 13 residues. With 5 bases clipped from V and 5 bases from J, the junction kept 7 bases outside the gene matches. This chain's CDR3 is CSVSQGAAHEQYF. As DNA, the CDR3 is TGCAGCGTTTCACAGGGGGCAGCCCACGAGCAGTACTTC.

The chain recombines TRBV7-2 with TRBJ2-1, with 11 bases matching TRBD2. The J segment lost 9 bases and the V segment lost 1 base, leaving 11 bases of the junction unmatched. Germline CDR1 is SGHTA and CDR2 is FQGNSA. The CDR3 has 17 residues. The CDR3 DNA reads as TGTGCCAGCAGCTTAGTTGGAACTAGCGGGAGAATTAGTGAGCAGTTCTTC. This translates into CASSLVGTSGRISEQFF.

DNA for the CDR3: TGTGCCAGCGGAACCCCCACCCCGCGGGGGCGCGGGAACACTGAAGCTTTCTTT. Its translation: CASGTPTPRGRGNTEAFF. The J gene is TRBJ1-1, the V gene TRBV27, with a tentative D call TRBD1 (6 bases). Germline V gives CDR1 MNHEY, CDR2 SMNVEV (reference sequence). The CDR3 sequence is 18 residues long. V lost 8 bases and J lost 1, with 26 bases in between.

This clone has more than one count but fewer than ten. The chain is built from TRBV10-3 and TRBJ2-1; the D gene is possibly TRBD1 (7 bases). The germline gives CDR1 ENHRY, CDR2 SYGVKD. The CDR3 consists of 15 residues. V gave up 4 bases and J gave up 3 bases, with 13 bases separating them. This chain's CDR3 is CAISAPQGGYNEQFF. Here the CDR3 DNA reads TGTGCCATCAGTGCACCCCAGGGGGGCTACAATGAGCAGTTCTTC.

As to this clone: This same CDR3 is encoded by further DNA sequences in the sample. The chain links TRBV6-1 to TRBJ2-5; D may be TRBD1 or TRBD2 (5 bases each). V was cut by 7 bases and J by 2 bases, with 11 bases left in between. Germline-derived CDR1 and CDR2 are MNHNS and SASEGT. This CDR3 has 13 amino acids. The CDR3: CASTRDLQETQYF. The CDR3 DNA follows: TGTGCCAGCACCCGGGACCTACAAGAGACCCAGTACTTC.

Worth noting for this clone: This specimen includes other DNA sequences encoding the same CDR3. The gene calls are TRBV30 and TRBJ2-5; D ambiguous. Judging by the DNA end, TRBJ2-7 fits better; the J call may be wrong. The CDR3 length is 11 residues. Germline lookup yields CDR1 GTSNPN and CDR2 SVGIG (reference sequence). CDR3 DNA: TGTGCCTGGAGCGGTAGCTACGAGCAGTACTTC. Translating it yields CAWSGSYEQYF.

V and J are TRBV5-1 and TRBJ2-5; TRBD1 might be the D (6 bases). The germline V gene encodes CDR1 SGHRS and CDR2 YFSETQ. V lost 0 bases to trimming and J lost 4 bases, with 10 bases between them. This CDR3 is built from 14 residues. CDR3 bases: TGCGCCAGCAGCTTGGTCGGCAGGGGAGAGACCCAGTACTTC. This sequence encodes CASSLVGRGETQYF.

A single count supports this clone. This sequence joins TRBV7-2 and TRBJ2-5, with 8 bases identical to TRBD2. The V and J ends lost 5 bases and 5 bases, in that order; junction bases with no gene match: 16. Germline-derived CDR1 and CDR2 are SGHTA and FQGNSA. The CDR3 covers 17 residues. The CDR3 protein is CASSVGLVPLATETQYF. For the CDR3, the DNA is TGTGCCAGCAGCGTGGGACTAGTCCCCCTGGCTACCGAGACCCAGTACTTC.

The chain is built from TRBV29-1 and TRBJ2-2; D is unclear. V was clipped by 7 bases and J by 1 base, with 4 bases between them. CDR3 length: 11 amino acids. Germline V CDR1 and CDR2: SQVTM, ANQGSEA. DNA of the CDR3: TGCAGCGCCCTGAACACCGGGGAGCTGTTTTTT. The encoded protein is CSALNTGELFF.

V is TRBV9 and J is TRBJ2-1; D is unclear. This CDR3 has 15 amino acids. The ends were cut back, 2 bases at V and 9 bases at J, with 18 bases in the middle. Germline-derived CDR1 and CDR2 are SGDLS and YYNGEE. The CDR3 sequence is CASSVNVRAASEQFF. Here the CDR3 DNA reads TGTGCCAGCAGCGTCAACGTCCGGGCGGCCAGTGAGCAGTTCTTC.

J is TRBJ2-3 and V is TRBV29-1, with D hard to call. V lost 5 bases, J lost 2 bases, and 5 bases lay in between. The length of the CDR3 is 11 residues. Germline V gene data show CDR1 as SQVTM and CDR2 as ANQGSEA. In DNA form, the CDR3 reads TGCAGCGTTTCCGTCACAGATACGCAGTATTTT. It is translated as CSVSVTDTQYF.

The chain recombines TRBV10-3 with TRBJ2-7; 7 bases align to TRBD1. This CDR3 comprises 14 residues. CDR1 and CDR2 (germline): ENHRY, SYGVKD. J was trimmed by 6 bases and V by 4 bases; bases with no gene match: 9. This CDR3 reads CAISGSTGAAEQYF. CDR3 sequence (DNA): TGTGCCATCAGTGGATCAACAGGGGCTGCCGAGCAGTACTTC.

This clone has only a few counts. V and J are TRBV30 and TRBJ2-7, with D perhaps matching TRBD1 or TRBD2 (5 bases each). Per the germline V gene, CDR1 is GTSNPN and CDR2 is SVGIG (reference sequence). V shed 6 bases and J shed 6 bases, with 15 bases lying between them. The CDR3 has 12 residues. The CDR3 sequence is CACKFPGTEQYF. CDR3 in DNA: TGTGCCTGCAAATTCCCAGGGACCGAGCAGTACTTC.

This chain joins TRBV7-2 and TRBJ2-2; D is uncertain. V lost 5 bases to trimming and J lost 5 bases, with 24 bases between them. Germline V gene sequence: CDR1 SGHTA, CDR2 FQGNSA. The CDR3 is made up of 18 amino acids. CDR3 in amino acids: CASSTHHGSPGRTGELFF. The CDR3 nucleotides are TGTGCCAGCAGCACACACCATGGGTCGCCAGGACGGACCGGGGAGCTGTTTTTT.

As concerns this clone: The same CDR3 arises from other DNA sequences in this sample as well. The V and J genes are TRBV5-1 and TRBJ2-7, with 8 bases identical to TRBD1. The CDR3 totals 14 residues. V was pared by 4 bases and J by 3 bases, with 6 bases of the junction left unmatched. Germline CDR1 and CDR2: SGHRS and YFSETQ. CDR3 amino acids: CASSLGQGIYEQYF. DNA for the CDR3: TGCGCCAGCAGCCTCGGACAGGGTATCTACGAGCAGTACTTC.

This clone has just a few counts. J is TRBJ2-4 and V is TRBV21-1; the listed D gene, TRBD1, was not tested against the DNA. TRBV21-1 is a documented pseudogene. CDR3 length equals 15 residues. The CDR3 DNA follows: TGTGCCAGCAGCAAATGGGGGCAGGTGGAAAACATTCAGTACTTC. Translation: CASSKWGQVENIQYF.

Only a few counts were recorded for this clone. The gene calls are TRBV2 and TRBJ2-5, with D hard to call. Per germline, CDR1 SNHLY and CDR2 FYNNEI. This CDR3 region has 13 residues. V was cut by 6 bases and J by 5 bases, with 13 bases left in between. The CDR3 DNA sequence: TGTGCCAGCAGCCCCCCCGCCGGGGAGACCCAGTACTTC. Encoded protein: CASSPPAGETQYF.

This clone was detected many times. The chain recombines TRBV4-1 with TRBJ2-7; 7 bases fit TRBD1. Trimming took 4 bases from V and 3 from J; bases not matched to a gene: 9. Germline V lookup: CDR1 MGHRA, CDR2 YSYEKL. The CDR3 is 15 residues long. The CDR3 protein is CASSLTGEINYEQYF. The CDR3 DNA is TGCGCCAGCAGCCTTACAGGGGAAATCAACTACGAGCAGTACTTC.

The chain joins TRBV7-2 to TRBJ2-4, with no clear D. Germline V gives CDR1 SGHTA, CDR2 FQGNSA. V was clipped by 4 bases and J by 7 bases, with 5 bases between them. This CDR3 is built from 11 residues. CDR3 sequence (DNA): TGTGCCAGCAGCTCGAGGAACATTCAGTACTTC. This gives the protein CASSSRNIQYF.